Each of the 25 T cell receptor beta chains below was sequenced from the same sample in a study of OX40 agonist ivuxolimab in advanced cancers. Measured with immunoSEQ multiplex PCR; TCRdb has only the in-frame clones, and not every one. The table records around 70,000 clones, approximately 80% of them present only once. Here the sequenced sample was CD4+ or CD8+ T cells sorted from blood, taken in a trial of the OX40 agonist ivuxolimab. Receptors originate from an adult with an advanced solid tumor such as melanoma, head and neck, liver or kidney cancer.

V and J are TRBV19 and TRBJ1-2; 9 bases are shared with TRBD1. Germline V gene sequence: CDR1 LNHDA, CDR2 SQIVND (reference sequence). CDR3 size: 15 residues. Trimming cost V 3 bases and J 4 bases; bases outside gene matches: 6. CDR3 sequence reads: CASSMGPTGGYGYTF. In DNA, the CDR3 is TGTGCCAGTAGTATGGGACCGACAGGGGGCTATGGCTACACCTTC.

The V call is TRBV6-1, the J call TRBJ1-2; possible D gene TRBD1, 6 bases. The CDR3 sequence is 18 residues long. Trimming took off 4 bases at V and 4 bases at J, with 25 bases between the two ends. Germline CDR1 is MNHNS and CDR2 is SASEGT. CDR3 nucleotide sequence: TGTGCCAGCAGTGGAGCTCCCCCCTGGGGGGGGCACGGCTATGGCTACACCTTC. Translation gives CASSGAPPWGGHGYGYTF.

The chain joins TRBV7-7 to TRBJ2-1, with 7 bases fitting TRBD2. The V and J ends lost 1 base and 5 bases, in that order; junction bases with no gene match: 8. Germline V gene data show CDR1 as SSHAT and CDR2 as FNYEAQ (reference sequence). The CDR3 sequence is 16 residues long. The CDR3 loop reads CASSLGMAGVNNEQFF. CDR3 sequence (DNA): TGTGCCAGCAGCTTAGGCATGGCGGGGGTTAACAATGAGCAGTTCTTC.

The chain couples TRBV6-6 to TRBJ1-2; D unresolved. The CDR3 is 15 amino acids. Trimming removed 1 base from V and 8 bases from J, with 17 bases in between. In germline, CDR1 is MNHNY, CDR2 SVGAGI (reference sequence). CDR3 coding DNA: TGTGCCAGCAGTTACTTGAACATCGGTTGGAGAGGCTACACCTTC. Translated: CASSYLNIGWRGYTF.

The chain uses TRBV7-9 and TRBJ2-3, with 9 bases lining up with TRBD1. V lost 5 bases to trimming and J lost 3 bases; unmatched junction nucleotides: 3. CDR1 SEHNR and CDR2 FQNEAQ come from the germline V gene (reference sequence). This CDR3 has 14 residues. Here the CDR3 DNA reads TGTGCCAGCAGCCGACAGGGGGGAACAGATACGCAGTATTTT. Amino acid sequence: CASSRQGGTDTQYF.

The rearrangement joins TRBV15 to TRBJ2-3, with D possibly TRBD1 on 5 matching bases. The germline CDR1 and CDR2 sequences are LNHNV and YYDKDF (reference sequence). V was cut by 5 bases and J by 1 base, with 10 bases left in between. CDR3 length: 14 residues. The CDR3 loop is CATSPGSGTDTQYF. Here the CDR3 DNA reads TGTGCCACCAGCCCAGGGTCTGGCACAGATACGCAGTATTTT.

This clone was counted a single time. The rearrangement joins TRBV7-2 to TRBJ1-6; 8 bases align to TRBD1. The length of the CDR3 is 15 residues. V lost 6 bases to trimming and J lost 7 bases; unmatched junction nucleotides: 8. Germline V CDR1 and CDR2: SGHTA, FQGNSA. The CDR3 sequence: CASSSLTGVNSPLHF. CDR3 bases: TGTGCCAGCAGTTCGCTGACAGGGGTAAATTCACCCCTCCACTTT. Together with reference TRBV7-2 and TRBJ1-6, the CDR3 gives the full variable domain: GAGVSQSPSNKVTEKGKDVELRCDPISGHTALYWYRQSLGQGLEFLIYFQGNSAPDKSGLPSDRFSAERTGGSVSTLTIQRTQQEDSAVYLCASSSLTGVNSPLHFGNGTRLTVT.

Of note for this clone: Being one base from a much bigger clone, this may be a read error. This rearrangement joins TRBV5-6 to TRBJ2-3; D gene unclear. Germline V gene sequence: CDR1 SGHDT, CDR2 YYEEEE. This CDR3 is built from 13 residues. With 0 bases removed from V and 1 base from J, the gap between germline ends came to 3 bases. The CDR3 loop reads CASSLVGTDTQYF. Written as DNA, the CDR3 is TGTGCCAGCAGCTTGGTGGGCACAGATACGCAGTATTTT.

V is TRBV29-1 and J is TRBJ2-5; 16 bases map to TRBD2. CDR1 is SQVTM, CDR2 ANQGSEA, per germline. This CDR3 has 14 amino acids. With V trimmed by 7 bases and J by 5 bases, 4 bases remained unmatched. The CDR3 region is CSGGTSGGGETQYF. The CDR3 nucleotides are TGCAGCGGGGGGACTAGCGGGGGGGGTGAGACCCAGTACTTC. Complete variable domain (other parts from reference TRBV29-1 and TRBJ2-5): SAVISQKPSRDICQRGTSLTIQCQVDSQVTMMFWYRQQPGQSLTLIATANQGSEATYESGFVIDKFPISRPNLTFSTLTVSNMSPEDSSIYLCSGGTSGGGETQYFGPGTRLLVL.

V gene TRBV18 combines with J gene TRBJ1-1; possible D gene TRBD1, 6 bases. The germline CDR1 and CDR2 sequences are KGHSH and LQKENI. V lost 3 bases and J 1 base, leaving 12 bases between the germline ends. The CDR3 covers 15 residues. CDR3 nucleotide sequence: TGTGCCAGCTCACCCAGGGACAATGGGAACACTGAAGCTTTCTTT. Amino acids: CASSPRDNGNTEAFF. Drawing the rest from reference TRBV18 and TRBJ1-1, the complete variable domain is NAGVMQNPRHLVRRRGQEARLRCSPMKGHSHVYWYRQLPEEGLKFMVYLQKENIIDESGMPKERFSAEFPKEGPSILRIQQVVRGDSAAYFCASSPRDNGNTEAFFGQGTRLTVV.

This chain connects TRBV6-5 to TRBJ2-2, with D possibly being TRBD1 (6 bases). The germline V gene encodes CDR1 MNHEY and CDR2 SVGAGI. The V end lost 3 bases, the J end lost 0 bases, and 8 bases lay between the germline ends. CDR3 length: 15 amino acids. The CDR3 loop reads CASSYQGTNTGELFF. CDR3 nucleotide sequence: TGTGCCAGCAGTTATCAGGGGACGAACACCGGGGAGCTGTTTTTT.

The V call is TRBV4-3, the J call TRBJ1-1; 8 bases map to TRBD1. Germline CDR1 is LGHNA and CDR2 is YSLEER. This CDR3 is built from 16 residues. Trimming removed 4 bases from V and 0 bases from J; junction bases left unmatched: 7. CDR3 in amino acids: CASSRGTGRMNTEAFF. CDR3 DNA sequence: TGCGCCAGCAGCCGAGGGACAGGCCGCATGAACACTGAAGCTTTCTTT.

V usage is TRBV19 and J usage is TRBJ2-3; the D gene is possibly TRBD2 (5 bases). V was trimmed by 3 bases and J by 5 bases, leaving 18 bases between them. CDR3 size: 16 residues. Germline CDR1 is LNHDA and CDR2 is SQIVND (reference sequence). In DNA, the CDR3 is TGTGCCAGTAGTATTTTTGCGGGTGGATATGGAGATACGCAGTATTTT. Residues: CASSIFAGGYGDTQYF.

This clone was picked up a small number of times. The chain couples TRBV7-2 to TRBJ2-3; D ambiguous. The CDR3 length is 11 residues. The V gene's germline CDR1 is SGHTA and CDR2 FQGNSA. V was pared by 7 bases and J by 0 bases, with 2 bases between. The CDR3 loop is CASTSTDTQYF. CDR3 coding DNA: TGTGCCAGCACTAGCACAGATACGCAGTATTTT.

The genes are TRBV5-4 and TRBJ2-7, with TRBD2 identical over 7 bases. The germline CDR1 and CDR2 sequences are SGHNT and YYREEE (reference sequence). With V trimmed by 4 bases and J by 0 bases, 1 base remained unmatched. CDR3 length: 13 amino acids. The CDR3 DNA reads TGTGCCAGCAGCCGGGACTACTCCTACGAGCAGTACTTC. Its translation is CASSRDYSYEQYF.

As to this clone: Other DNA sequences from this sample encode an identical CDR3 as well. V gene TRBV11-2 combines with J gene TRBJ1-3; D is unresolved. CDR1 and CDR2 (germline): SGHAT, FQNNGV. Between the trimmed V and J ends, which lost 6 bases and 0 bases, there was a span of 9 bases. This CDR3 spans 14 amino acids. The DNA for the CDR3 is TGTGCCAGCAGTTTGACCGTCTCTGGAAACACCATATATTTT. It specifies CASSLTVSGNTIYF.

This chain joins TRBV5-1 and TRBJ2-5; D uncertain. Trimming took 4 bases from V and 1 from J, leaving 2 bases between them. Germline V gives CDR1 SGHRS, CDR2 YFSETQ. CDR3 length: 11 residues. The CDR3 coding sequence is TGCGCCAGCAGCGGCCAAGAGACCCAGTACTTC. Amino acid sequence: CASSGQETQYF.

This clone has only a few counts. J is TRBJ1-1 and V is TRBV14; D may be TRBD1 (5 bases). This CDR3 region has 15 residues. V was clipped by 1 base and J by 0 bases, with 9 bases between them. CDR1 is SGHDN, CDR2 FVKESK, per germline. The CDR3 region is CASSQVRGVNTEAFF. CDR3 bases: TGTGCCAGCAGCCAAGTTCGAGGGGTGAACACTGAAGCTTTCTTT. Full variable domain (outside the CDR3, taken from reference TRBV14 and TRBJ1-1): EAGVTQFPSHSVIEKGQTVTLRCDPISGHDNLYWYRRVMGKEIKFLLHFVKESKQDESGMPNNRFLAERTGGTYSTLKVQPAELEDSGVYFCASSQVRGVNTEAFFGQGTRLTVV.

The gene calls are TRBV7-2 and TRBJ2-7; 11 nucleotides agree with TRBD1. V was pared by 0 bases and J by 11 bases, with 9 bases of the junction left unmatched. The CDR3 has 15 residues. Germline V gene sequence: CDR1 SGHTA, CDR2 FQGNSA. The CDR3 loop reads CASSLAAGTGGNKYF. For the CDR3, the DNA is TGTGCCAGCAGCTTAGCCGCCGGGACAGGGGGTAATAAGTACTTC.

V gene TRBV20-1 combines with J gene TRBJ2-3; D is unresolved. Trimming took 6 bases from V and 9 from J, leaving 13 bases between them. Germline V CDR1 and CDR2: DFQATT, SNEGSKA (reference sequence). The CDR3 has 11 amino acids. For the CDR3, the DNA is TGCAGTGCCTCCTATTTGGAGACGCAGTATTTT. Its translation is CSASYLETQYF.

This clone appeared a single time. This chain uses TRBV4-3 with TRBJ1-1, with D possibly being TRBD1 (5 bases). The CDR3 loop spans 14 amino acids. V lost 1 base and J 6 bases, leaving 12 bases between the germline ends. Looked up from germline, CDR1 is LGHNA and CDR2 is YSLEER. CDR3 residues: CASSQVGVGAEAFF. The CDR3 DNA reads TGCGCCAGCAGCCAAGTGGGGGTCGGAGCTGAAGCTTTCTTT.

V usage is TRBV4-2 and J usage is TRBJ1-1; D is unclear. This CDR3 comprises 14 residues. Between the trimmed V and J ends, which lost 3 bases and 3 bases, there was a span of 11 bases. Germline V lookup: CDR1 LGHNA, CDR2 YNFKEQ. This CDR3 is CASSHPKGHTEAFF. The CDR3 bases are TGTGCCAGCAGCCATCCCAAAGGCCACACTGAAGCTTTCTTT.

The rearrangement joins TRBV5-1 to TRBJ2-5, with D possibly being TRBD1 or TRBD2 (5 bases each). The ends were cut back, 4 bases at V and 2 bases at J, with 12 bases in the middle. The germline V gene encodes CDR1 SGHRS and CDR2 YFSETQ. The CDR3 contains 14 residues. The CDR3 nucleotides read TGCGCCAGCAGCCGGCAGGGAGATCAAGAGACCCAGTACTTC. It is translated as CASSRQGDQETQYF.

The V call is TRBV6-1, the J call TRBJ1-4; perhaps TRBD1 as D (6 bases). Germline CDR1 MNHNS, CDR2 SASEGT. The CDR3 loop spans 14 amino acids. Trimming stripped 10 bases from V and 3 bases from J, with 15 bases between. The CDR3 coding sequence is TGTGCCACCGACCAGGGGATAGCTAATGAAAAACTGTTTTTT. This translates into CATDQGIANEKLFF.

This clone has only a few counts. The rearrangement uses TRBV9 and TRBJ2-1, with a tentative D call TRBD1 (6 bases). The CDR3 spans 18 residues. Between the trimmed V and J ends, which lost 2 bases and 2 bases, there was a span of 20 bases. The germline V gene has CDR1 SGDLS and CDR2 YYNGEE. CDR3 sequence: CASSVMRGGTWTYNEQFF. In DNA, the CDR3 is TGTGCCAGCAGCGTGATGCGTGGGGGCACCTGGACCTACAATGAGCAGTTCTTC.